The following is a TCR beta chain sequence with its context. Its antigen is not known. The data are from a study of T cell responses to AZD1222 COVID-19 vaccine. With V trimmed by 6 bases and J by 4 bases, 2 bases remained unmatched. CDR1 is MNHEY and CDR2 is SVGAGI in the germline V gene. The CDR3 length is 13 residues. Study-level findings and limits: Mostly white British, mostly female donors; authors suggested clonal diversity may be underestimated.

Using immunoSEQ multiplex PCR, the repertoire was profiled, and TCRdb retains in-frame clones only, with some absent. Here the sample spans 140,000 to 150,000 clones, 70% to 90% being singletons. The chain links TRBV6-5 to TRBJ1-4, with 7 bases that match TRBD1. Here the sequenced sample was peripheral blood, taken 28 days after the second AZD1222 dose. The TCR originated in an adult who received the AZD1222 COVID-19 vaccine. Here the CDR3 reads CASRRGHNEKLFF. The CDR3 DNA follows: TGTGCCAGCAGGAGGGGGCATAATGAAAAACTGTTTTTT.